The rows below give T cell receptor beta chains drawn from one sample of a study of OX40 agonist ivuxolimab in advanced cancers. TCRdb keeps only in-frame clones here, not all; method: immunoSEQ multiplex PCR. Here the sample spans tens of thousands of clones, approximately 85% being singletons. The sample was CD4+ or CD8+ T cells sorted from blood, taken in a trial of the OX40 agonist ivuxolimab. Receptor source: an adult with an advanced solid tumor such as melanoma, head and neck, liver or kidney cancer. Both conserved end residues are part of each CDR3. D genes are given only for firm matches. Expanded clones are given a class, and other clones once, few, many or no size at all.

cdr3_length j_call v_call d_call clone_size cdr3_nt cdr3_aa
14 TRBJ1-5 TRBV5-1 . . TGCGCCAGCAGCTCGGGGACGGCCGGGGAGCCCCAGCATTTT CASSSGTAGEPQHF
16 TRBJ1-6 TRBV27 . . TGTGCCAGCAGTGCCGACAGGAGCTCCTATAATTCACCCCTCCACTTT CASSADRSSYNSPLHF
15 TRBJ2-3 TRBV6-5 . . TGTGCCAGCAGTATACAGGGGACTAGCACAGATACGCAGTATTTT CASSIQGTSTDTQYF
16 TRBJ1-2 TRBV4-3 . . TGCGCCAGCAGCCAAGGATGGGTAGATACAAACTATGGCTACACCTTC CASSQGWVDTNYGYTF
14 TRBJ2-3 TRBV4-1 . . TGCGCCAGCAGCCAAGAGGGGGTCTGGAATACGCAGTATTTT CASSQEGVWNTQYF
17 TRBJ1-2 TRBV7-8 TRBD1 . TGTGCCAGCAGCTTAGCGGTACCGGGACAGGGCGGAGGTGGCTACACCTTC CASSLAVPGQGGGGYTF
15 TRBJ2-3 TRBV7-9 TRBD2 . TGTGCCAGCAGCTCCACTAGCGGTGCGGCAGATACGCAGTATTTT CASSSTSGAADTQYF
14 TRBJ2-7 TRBV2 . . TGTGCCAGCAGTGTAGGACGGGACCCCTACGAGCAGTACTTC CASSVGRDPYEQYF
14 TRBJ1-2 TRBV7-8 . . TGTGCCAGCAGCTTAGCTGACCCTGGCTATGGCTACACCTTC CASSLADPGYGYTF
14 TRBJ1-5 TRBV5-6 . . TGTGCCAGCAGCTCGGCCCGGTCCTATCAGCCCCAGCATTTT CASSSARSYQPQHF
13 TRBJ1-1 TRBV19 . few TGTGCCAGCCGGATGGGGGGGTTCGATGAAGCTTTCTTT CASRMGGFDEAFF
11 TRBJ2-3 TRBV7-6 . . TGTGCCAGCAGCTTAGGCCAGGGGCAGTATTTT CASSLGQGQYF
15 TRBJ1-3 TRBV4-2 . . TGTGCCAGCAGCCAAGTGGGGGCTCTTCAGGGCACCATATATTTT CASSQVGALQGTIYF
14 TRBJ1-3 TRBV6-6 . . TGTGCCAGCAGAACGACAAGCTCTGGAAACACCATATATTTT CASRTTSSGNTIYF
16 TRBJ2-2 TRBV7-2 TRBD2 . TGTGCCAGCAGCCCCAAACTAGCGGGGGGGCGCGGGGAGCTGTTTTTT CASSPKLAGGRGELFF
15 TRBJ2-1 TRBV12-5 TRBD1 . TGTGCTAGTGGTCCGGGACAGGGAGGCTACAATGAGCAGTTCTTC CASGPGQGGYNEQFF
14 TRBJ1-2 TRBV5-1 . . TGCGCCAGCAGCACTGGGCGGAGGGATGATGGCTACACCTTC CASSTGRRDDGYTF
17 TRBJ2-6 TRBV5-6 TRBD1 . TGTGCCAGCAGCCCGAGACAGGGCGGCTCTGGGGCCAACGTCCTGACTTTC CASSPRQGGSGANVLTF
14 TRBJ1-4 TRBV12-1 . . TGTGCCAGCATCCAGGGGGGGGTTAATGAAAAACTGTTTTTT CASIQGGVNEKLFF
13 TRBJ2-7 TRBV30 TRBD1 . TGTGCCTGGAGTGGAGGGGGCGACGACGAGCAGTACTTC CAWSGGGDDEQYF
15 TRBJ2-7 TRBV27 TRBD2 . TGTGCCAGCAGTCGTGCACCGGGACTAGCTTCCGAGCAGTACTTC CASSRAPGLASEQYF
15 TRBJ1-1 TRBV4-2 . . TGTGCCAGCAGCCAAGATGAGGGGGGGGACACTGAAGCTTTCTTT CASSQDEGGDTEAFF
11 TRBJ1-1 TRBV5-1 . . TGCGCCAGCAGCGGGGACACTGAAGCTTTCTTT CASSGDTEAFF
15 TRBJ2-1 TRBV7-2 TRBD2 few TGTGCCAGCAGCTTCACTAGCGGGCTTCACAATGAGCAGTTCTTC CASSFTSGLHNEQFF
16 TRBJ1-5 TRBV4-3 . . TGCGCCAGCAGCCAAGATATGGGGGGCATCGCTCAGCCCCAGCATTTT CASSQDMGGIAQPQHF
12 TRBJ2-5 TRBV28 . . TGTGCCAGCACTGACGGGAAGGAGACCCAGTACTTC CASTDGKETQYF
17 TRBJ2-3 TRBV18 TRBD2 . TGTGCCAGCTCACCCCTGCCAGTCCGGGGGGGGTCTGATACGCAGTATTTT CASSPLPVRGGSDTQYF
14 TRBJ1-1 TRBV5-4 TRBD1 . TGTGCCAGCAGCTCTGACAGGGTTGCCACTGAAGCTTTCTTT CASSSDRVATEAFF
13 TRBJ2-1 TRBV7-8 . . TGTGCCAGCAGCTTGTCTCACAACAATGAGCAGTTCTTC CASSLSHNNEQFF
14 TRBJ1-2 TRBV2 . . TGTGCCAGCAGTGAAGGGGGACACCCCTATGGCTACACCTTC CASSEGGHPYGYTF
11 TRBJ2-7 TRBV29-1 TRBD2 . TGCAGCGCGGGACTATCCTACGAGCAGTACTTC CSAGLSYEQYF
11 TRBJ1-1 TRBV27 . . TGTGCCAGCAGTTGGGGTGCTGAAGCTTTCTTT CASSWGAEAFF
16 TRBJ2-2 TRBV4-2 . . TGTGCCAGCAGCCCAAGCGTCGGGCCCAACACCGGGGAGCTGTTTTTT CASSPSVGPNTGELFF
17 TRBJ2-1 TRBV5-4 TRBD2 . TGTGCCAGCAGCTCGGATCCCGGGGGGACCCCCTACAATGAGCAGTTCTTC CASSSDPGGTPYNEQFF
15 TRBJ2-2 TRBV10-3 . . TGTGCCATCAGTGAGACTCCAGGGGAGGCCGGGGAGCTGTTTTTT CAISETPGEAGELFF
18 TRBJ1-2 TRBV27 TRBD1 . TGTGCCAGCAGAAACCCCGGGGTCAACAGGGGGCGCTCAGCTGGCTACACCTTC CASRNPGVNRGRSAGYTF
13 TRBJ1-1 TRBV2 TRBD1 . TGTGCCAGCGGACAGGGCCCAAACACTGAAGCTTTCTTT CASGQGPNTEAFF
15 TRBJ2-1 TRBV18 TRBD1 . TGTGCCAGCTCACCACCGGGACAGGGAGGCAATGAGCAGTTCTTC CASSPPGQGGNEQFF
15 TRBJ2-7 TRBV5-5 TRBD1 . TGCGCCAGCAGCCAAGGCAGGGGGAGTTCGTGGGAGCAGTACTTC CASSQGRGSSWEQYF
16 TRBJ1-2 TRBV5-8 TRBD1 . TGTGCCAGCAGCTTGGGACAGGGACCCAACCTCTATGGCTACACCTTC CASSLGQGPNLYGYTF
17 TRBJ2-1 TRBV10-3 TRBD2 once TGTGCCATCAGTGACGAGTCGGGACTAGCGGCGTCGAAGGAGCAGTTCTTC CAISDESGLAASKEQFF
16 TRBJ1-4 TRBV6-1 TRBD1 . TGTGCCAGCAGTGAAGTCCTCGGGACAGGGTCTGAAAAACTGTTTTTT CASSEVLGTGSEKLFF
12 TRBJ2-7 TRBV6-1 . . TGTGCCGGATTTGGACTGCCCCTGGAGCAGTACTTC CAGFGLPLEQYF